Shown below are 30 T cell receptor beta chains from a single sample sequenced in a study of molecular identifiers for immune sequencing clone quantification. Using its own MiXCR run on the PCR reads, TCRdb lists one record per CDR3 protein. The sample records about 36,000 distinct CDR3 sequences, approximately 18% being singletons. What was sequenced was naive CD8+ T cells from blood, with Jurkat cell RNA spiked in. Indicated subset: FACS-sorted CD8+CD4-CCR7+CD45RA+ naive T cells. Receptors were obtained from a human donor in good health. Some libraries in this study had Jurkat cell RNA spiked in.

There are many counts of this clonotype. The chain links TRBV6-2 or TRBV6-3 to TRBJ2-1, with 7 positions matching TRBD1. Trimming took 8 bases from V and 8 from J; bases not matched to a gene: 6. This CDR3 has 12 residues. Per germline, CDR1 MNHEY and CDR2 SVGEGT. CDR3 sequence (DNA): TGTGCCAGCGGGACAGCCTATTATGAGCAGTTCTTC. This gives the protein CASGTAYYEQFF.

By share, this clonotype counts as medium-sized (0.01 to 0.1%). The chain has TRBV7-6 and TRBJ2-2, with D uncertain. The CDR3 spans 12 residues. The germline CDR1 and CDR2 sequences are SGHVS and FNYEAQ. The ends were cut back, 11 bases at V and 1 base at J, with 8 bases in the middle. CDR3 protein: CASTGNTGELFF. Written as DNA, the CDR3 is TGTGCCTCCACCGGGAACACCGGGGAGCTGTTTTTT.

This clonotype was counted between two and nine times. The chain combines TRBV7-9 with TRBJ1-4; D might be TRBD1 (6 bases). Germline CDR1 and CDR2: SEHNR and FQNEAQ (reference sequence). Trimming left V 4 bases short and J 5 bases short, with 14 bases between. The CDR3 is 15 amino acids. Here the CDR3 DNA reads TGTGCCAGCAGCTCGGACAGTGCGGGGAATGAAAAACTGTTTTTT. Protein sequence: CASSSDSAGNEKLFF.

This rearrangement joins TRBV4-1 to TRBJ1-1, with D possibly matching TRBD1 (6 bases). The CDR3 spans 17 residues. The V and J ends lost 3 bases and 0 bases respectively, with 17 bases between them. Per the germline V gene, CDR1 is MGHRA and CDR2 is YSYEKL. The CDR3 DNA reads TGCGCCAGCAGCCATGTTTTCGGGGGGCCTCTGAACACTGAAGCTTTCTTT. Translation: CASSHVFGGPLNTEAFF.

This clonotype has a count of ten or more. The chain is built from TRBV6-5 and TRBJ1-1; TRBD1 is a possible D gene (5 bases). In germline, CDR1 is MNHEY, CDR2 SVGAGI. The CDR3 contains 13 residues. Trimming shortened V by 0 bases and J by 10 bases, and 12 bases separated the two germline ends. The CDR3 reads CASSYSATQGAFF. In nucleotides, the CDR3 is TGTGCCAGCAGTTACTCGGCCACCCAGGGAGCTTTCTTT.

Note on this clonotype: One base away lies a much larger clone, so this may be a sequencing read error. The chain joins TRBV9 to TRBJ2-7; D possibly corresponds to TRBD2 (6 bases). The CDR3 contains 15 residues. Germline V gene sequence: CDR1 SGDLS, CDR2 YYNGEE. The CDR3 here is CASSVAASASCEQYF. The CDR3 nucleotides read TGTGCCAGCAGCGTAGCTGCTAGCGCCTCCTGCGAGCAGTACTTC.

The V and J genes are TRBV12-3 or TRBV12-4 and TRBJ1-1, with a possible D match to TRBD1 (5 bases). The CDR3 totals 15 residues. V lost 6 bases, J lost 1 base, and 15 bases lay in between. CDR3 residues: CASSPRGGGNTEAFF. The CDR3 DNA reads as TGTGCCAGCAGCCCACGGGGTGGGGGGAACACTGAAGCTTTCTTT.

This clonotype was observed a handful of times. The rearrangement joins TRBV7-9 to TRBJ2-7; tentative D call: TRBD2 (6 bases). CDR1 is SEHNR, CDR2 FQNEAQ, per germline (reference sequence). Trimming pared 4 bases from V and 4 bases from J, leaving 14 bases between. This CDR3 has 14 amino acids. The CDR3 region has the DNA TGTGCCAGCAGCTCCGAGGAGGGAGAATACGAGCAGTACTTC. Residues: CASSSEEGEYEQYF.

The chain uses TRBV3-1 and TRBJ2-5; tentative D call: TRBD2 (5 bases). The CDR3 is 13 amino acids. The V end lost 4 bases, the J end lost 7 bases, and 13 bases lay between the germline ends. Per germline, CDR1 LGHDT and CDR2 YNNKEL (reference sequence). CDR3: CASSREGRGTQYF. CDR3 coding DNA: TGTGCCAGCAGCCGCGAGGGCCGGGGGACCCAGTACTTC.

On this clonotype: This may be a read error: a much more frequent sequence differs by one nucleotide. The chain couples TRBV4-1 to TRBJ2-7; 8 bases map to TRBD2. The junction had 7 bases not matched to a gene; V was cut back by 2 bases and J by 4 bases. Germline V gene data show CDR1 as MGHRA and CDR2 as YSYEKL. The CDR3 spans 15 residues. Here the CDR3 reads CASSQTSSGGYEQYF. Written as DNA, the CDR3 is TGCGCCAGCAGCCAAACGTCGAGCGGGGGTTACGAGCAGTACTTC.

The V call is TRBV4-1, the J call TRBJ2-7, with no clear D. This CDR3 is 13 amino acids long. The germline V gene encodes CDR1 MGHRA and CDR2 YSYEKL. V lost 4 bases and J 6 bases, leaving 13 bases between the germline ends. The CDR3 bases are TGCGCCAGCAGCCGGCTCAGACTCACCGAGCAGTACTTC. Protein: CASSRLRLTEQYF.

This clonotype showed up many times. The gene calls are TRBV28 and TRBJ1-5; the D is unclear. V shed 8 bases and J shed 6 bases, with 14 bases lying between them. The CDR3 spans 13 residues. Germline V gene lookup returns CDR1 MDHEN and CDR2 SYDVKM. The CDR3 is CASDIHGRQPQHF. Written as DNA, the CDR3 is TGTGCCAGCGACATCCACGGACGTCAGCCCCAGCATTTT.

This clonotype was observed many times. The chain couples TRBV28 to TRBJ2-5, with D possibly matching TRBD1 (6 bases). V was shortened by 2 bases and J by 4 bases, with 14 bases between the two germline ends. Germline CDR1 MDHEN, CDR2 SYDVKM. CDR3 size: 15 residues. The CDR3 sequence: CASSLGGQISETQYF. The CDR3 nucleotides read TGTGCCAGCAGTTTAGGGGGACAAATCTCAGAGACCCAGTACTTC. The variable domain in full, completed from reference TRBV28 and TRBJ2-5, reads DVKVTQSSRYLVKRTGEKVFLECVQDMDHENMFWYRQDPGLGLRLIYFSYDVKMKEKGDIPEGYSVSREKKERFSLILESASTNQTSMYLCASSLGGQISETQYFGPGTRLLVL.

Points on this clonotype: Relative to the germline gene, one junction end is altered; a read error may explain this. The J gene is TRBJ2-7, the V gene TRBV25-1; D remains ambiguous. This CDR3 is 11 amino acids long. From germline, CDR1 is MGHDK and CDR2 SYGVNS. The CDR3 DNA is TGTGCCAGCAGGGGCCACTACGGGCAGTACTTC. The encoded protein is CASRGHYGQYF.

Concerning this clonotype: This may stem from a read error, because a much larger clone lies one nucleotide away. The CDR3 DNA reads TGTGCCAGCAGCGTGGGGGGGGGCGAACTCTACGAGCAGTACTTC. Its translation is CASSVGGGELYEQYF. V gene TRBV9 combines with J gene TRBJ2-7; weak D call: TRBD2 (7 bases). Trimming pared 2 bases from V and 3 bases from J, leaving 15 bases between. The germline CDR1 and CDR2 sequences are SGDLS and YYNGEE. The CDR3 sequence is 15 residues long.

This clonotype has more than one count but fewer than ten. The chain carries TRBV2 and TRBJ2-1, with 8 positions matching TRBD2. Germline values: CDR1 SNHLY, CDR2 FYNNEI. J was trimmed by 4 bases and V by 2 bases; bases with no gene match: 7. CDR3 length: 16 residues. CDR3 sequence reads: CASSEFAGGPYNEQFF. DNA of the CDR3: TGTGCCAGCAGTGAATTTGCGGGAGGCCCATACAATGAGCAGTTCTTC.

This clonotype was seen ten or more times. J is TRBJ2-1 and V is TRBV9; 11 bases align to TRBD2. CDR1 is SGDLS and CDR2 is YYNGEE in the germline V gene. The CDR3 loop spans 15 amino acids. J lost 7 bases, V lost 3 bases, and 6 bases had no gene match. CDR3 sequence reads: CASSDSGRAGNEQFF. In nucleotides, the CDR3 is TGTGCCAGCAGCGATAGCGGGAGGGCGGGTAATGAGCAGTTCTTC.

The rearrangement uses TRBV5-1 and TRBJ2-7; D is tentatively TRBD1 or TRBD2 (5 bases each). CDR1 and CDR2 from the germline V gene are SGHRS and YFSETQ. This CDR3 has 17 amino acids. V was clipped by 5 bases and J by 4 bases, with 25 bases between them. The CDR3 DNA is TGCGCCAGCAGAGGTTATAGCACCGGGACGCACCTATACGAGCAGTACTTC. Amino acids: CASRGYSTGTHLYEQYF.

This clonotype was seen at least ten times. The chain recombines TRBV14 with TRBJ2-1; the match to TRBD1 covers 9 bases. With 2 bases clipped from V and 9 bases from J, the junction kept 2 bases outside the gene matches. CDR1 is SGHDN, CDR2 FVKESK, per germline. There are 13 residues in the CDR3. CDR3 residues: CASSQWTGAEQFF. Written as DNA, the CDR3 is TGTGCCAGCAGCCAATGGACAGGGGCTGAGCAGTTCTTC.

Many counts were recorded for this clonotype. V gene TRBV7-6 combines with J gene TRBJ2-7, with a tentative D call TRBD1 (6 bases). The V and J ends lost 5 bases and 5 bases respectively, with 10 bases between them. This CDR3 contains 12 residues. From germline, CDR1 is SGHVS and CDR2 FNYEAQ. The CDR3 nucleotides read TGTGCCAGCAGCCTCGGGACACACGAGCAGTACTTC. Protein: CASSLGTHEQYF.

This clonotype has a count of ten or more. The chain is built from TRBV24-1 and TRBJ2-2; TRBD2 agrees at 8 bases. CDR3 length: 15 residues. V lost 4 bases and J lost 8; bases outside the gene matches: 8. Germline CDR1 reads KGHDR; CDR2 reads SFDVKD. The CDR3 spells CATSDEIAGLGELFF. In nucleotides, the CDR3 is TGTGCCACCAGTGACGAAATAGCGGGATTAGGGGAGCTGTTTTTT.

The chain joins TRBV5-6 to TRBJ2-7, with 10 nucleotides matching TRBD2. With 3 bases clipped from V and 2 bases from J, the junction kept 8 bases outside the gene matches. From germline, CDR1 is SGHDT and CDR2 YYEEEE. The CDR3 is 16 residues long. The CDR3 is CASSSTTLAGAYEQYF. In nucleotides, the CDR3 is TGTGCCAGCAGCTCCACGACTCTAGCGGGGGCCTACGAGCAGTACTTC. Drawing the rest from reference TRBV5-6 and TRBJ2-7, the complete variable domain is DAGVTQSPTHLIKTRGQQVTLRCSPKSGHDTVSWYQQALGQGPQFIFQYYEEEERQRGNFPDRFSGHQFPNYSSELNVNALLLGDSALYLCASSSTTLAGAYEQYFGPGTRLTVT.

This clonotype was observed many times. The chain recombines TRBV5-1 with TRBJ1-2; perhaps TRBD1 as D (5 bases). Germline lookup yields CDR1 SGHRS and CDR2 YFSETQ. CDR3 length: 13 residues. V gave up 5 bases and J gave up 4 bases, with 12 bases separating them. The CDR3 is CASSTGTPYGYTF. The CDR3 DNA reads TGCGCCAGCAGTACCGGGACCCCCTATGGCTACACCTTC.

This clonotype has more than one count but fewer than ten. The chain combines TRBV19 with TRBJ2-7, with D possibly called TRBD1 or TRBD2 (5 bases each). V was clipped by 5 bases and J by 0 bases, with 17 bases between them. Germline values: CDR1 LNHDA, CDR2 SQIVND (reference sequence). The CDR3 extends over 16 amino acids. The CDR3 nucleotides read TGTGCCAGTAGTTCGCTAAGGCACGGGACCTCCTACGAGCAGTACTTC. Its protein product is CASSSLRHGTSYEQYF.

This clonotype was detected a few times. The V call is TRBV4-1, the J call TRBJ2-1, with 8 positions matching TRBD2. In germline, CDR1 is MGHRA, CDR2 YSYEKL. V gave up 1 base and J gave up 8 bases; unmatched junction bases: 10. CDR3 length: 16 residues. CDR3 DNA sequence: TGCGCCAGCAGCCAAGTAATGAGCGGGGGCCGTTATGAGCAGTTCTTC. It is translated as CASSQVMSGGRYEQFF.

This clonotype has at least ten counts. The chain links TRBV28 to TRBJ1-5; D gene uncertain. The V and J ends lost 3 bases and 11 bases respectively, with 20 bases between them. This CDR3 has 15 residues. CDR1 MDHEN and CDR2 SYDVKM come from the germline V gene. The CDR3 DNA follows: TGTGCCAGCAGTTTTGGTGCCCGACACTTGGTGGCCCAGCATTTT. It codes for CASSFGARHLVAQHF.

This clonotype came up many times. V and J are TRBV4-2 and TRBJ2-2; D perhaps matches TRBD2 (6 bases). Per the germline V gene, CDR1 is LGHNA and CDR2 is YNFKEQ. Trimming cost V 11 bases and J 4 bases, with 14 bases left between them. The CDR3 sequence is 13 residues long. CDR3 coding DNA: TGTGCCGCCTCTTGGGGGGTCACCGGGGAGCTGTTTTTT. It translates to CAASWGVTGELFF.

This clonotype was observed at least ten times. The chain is built from TRBV27 and TRBJ1-5; tentative D call: TRBD1 (5 bases). There are 16 residues in the CDR3. Germline V gene sequence: CDR1 MNHEY, CDR2 SMNVEV (reference sequence). V lost 0 bases, J lost 4 bases, and 13 bases lay in between. This chain's CDR3 is CASSLSPGPSNQPQHF. The CDR3 DNA reads as TGTGCCAGCAGTTTATCTCCAGGGCCTTCTAATCAGCCCCAGCATTTT.

This clonotype has ten or more counts. The CDR3 sequence: CASSLGLAGLHEQYF. The CDR3 region has the DNA TGTGCCAGCAGCTTGGGACTAGCGGGATTACACGAGCAGTACTTC. The chain employs TRBV5-5 and TRBJ2-7; TRBD2 matches 11 bases. Trimming took 0 bases from V and 5 from J; bases not matched to a gene: 4. The germline CDR1 and CDR2 sequences are SGHKS and YYEKEE (reference sequence). The CDR3 loop spans 15 amino acids.

Worth noting for this clonotype: One base away lies a much larger clone, so this may be a sequencing read error. The gene calls are TRBV12-3 or TRBV12-4 and TRBJ1-1; maybe TRBD1 (6 bases). With 8 bases removed from V and 2 bases from J, the gap between germline ends came to 15 bases. The CDR3 runs 14 residues. In DNA form, the CDR3 reads TGTGCCAGCGGAGTCCCGGGACAAAACACTGAAGCTTTCTTT. Its translation is CASGVPGQNTEAFF.